This T cell receptor (beta chain) emerged from a study of CD8 T cells in ankylosing spondylitis. Study-level points and caveats: There was a TCR beta motif, made of several highly homologous variants, that appeared characteristic of ankylosing spondylitis blood.

Points on this clonotype: The antigen remains undetermined.

Trimming stripped 8 bases from V and 3 bases from J, with 14 bases between. This CDR3 is 14 amino acids long. Germline V gives CDR1 MNHEY, CDR2 SVGEGT. TCRdb processed the 5' RACE reads anew with MiXCR; each CDR3 protein has one entry. The sample lists a few hundred thousand distinct CDR3 sequences; around 20% were seen once. The chain combines TRBV6-2 or TRBV6-3 with TRBJ2-1; the D is unclear. Sequencing was done on a sample of blood, either unsorted or a sorted T cell fraction (not recorded which). The TCR comes from a female donor with ankylosing spondylitis or in good health (not recorded which). CDR3 in DNA: TGTGCCAGCTCGACCGGTGCGCTCTACAATGAGCAGTTCTTC. Translation gives CASSTGALYNEQFF.